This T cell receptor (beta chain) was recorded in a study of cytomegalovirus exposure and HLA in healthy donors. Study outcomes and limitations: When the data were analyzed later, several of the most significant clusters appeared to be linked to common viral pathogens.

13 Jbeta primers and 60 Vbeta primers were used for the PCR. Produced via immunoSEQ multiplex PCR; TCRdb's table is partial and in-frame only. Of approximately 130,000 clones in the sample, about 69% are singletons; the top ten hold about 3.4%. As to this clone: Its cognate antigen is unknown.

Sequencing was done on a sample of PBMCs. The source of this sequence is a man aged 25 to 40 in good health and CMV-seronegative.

This CDR3 is CATDLGGTYEQYF. The CDR3 nucleotides are TGTGCCACCGACCTTGGGGGGACCTACGAGCAGTACTTC. The genes are TRBV6-1 and TRBJ2-7; perhaps TRBD2 as D (6 bases). Germline CDR1 reads MNHNS; CDR2 reads SASEGT. With 10 bases removed from V and 2 bases from J, the gap between germline ends came to 15 bases. This CDR3 is built from 13 residues.